This T cell receptor beta chain was documented in a study of T cells in women clearing cervical HPV infection (dated by TCRdb to about 2018). Notes on the research overall: The cases were over 20 women with histologically confirmed HPV16-related CIN3 or worse, and 2 of these cases were invasive cancers. The controls were about 26 women whose single incident HPV16 infection cleared within 12 months with no development of precancer or cancer. Case blood was taken at the visit when the lesion was first identified, whereas control blood was taken when infection was no longer detected. Among cases, blood sampling came a median of 149 days after lesion detection, with an interquartile range of roughly 80 to 220 days. Because only a few women had HLA typing data, the possibility that HLA type acted as a confounder could not be ruled out. This exploratory proof-of-principle case-control study, nested within the Guanacaste HPV Natural History Study in Costa Rica, compared TCR repertoires among women with different cervical HPV16 outcomes. Cases were matched to controls by age within five years and by the year the sample was collected. Cases had a median age of around 34 years compared with under 40 for controls, and baseline characteristics showed no significant differences between the groups. In the parent cohort, some 10,000 women aged 18 or older were enrolled in Guanacaste, Costa Rica, during about 1993 to 1994 and were followed for six to seven years. Five blinded duplicates per group were added as quality controls, giving around 60 samples: around 50 participants and around ten replicates.

Study-level results and caveats: Random forest classifiers that combined richness and V gene abundances separated cases from controls with an estimated AUC of around 0.87. Because the number of T cells in each sample was unknown, differences in richness could reflect differing T-cell content rather than repertoire biology. TRBV6-7 relative abundance was lower in cases than in controls (around 0.11% versus 0.15%; Bonferroni P = 0.0008). Because of the cross-sectional design, the study could not determine whether the associations came before infection or resulted from infection, and neither effector/memory subsets nor HPV-specific T cells were isolated. CIN3+ cases had significantly higher TCR repertoire richness than controls across sequencing depths, but evenness did not differ between the groups.

Trimmed from V: 5 bases; trimmed from J: 7 bases; junction bases lacking a gene match: 7. Taken from cysteine to phenylalanine, the CDR3 has 14 residues. The CDR3 was read in part: 33 bases, with the frame set at base 1. The germline V gene sets CDR1 to SNHLY and CDR2 to FYNNEI. Every participant had a single incident cervical HPV16 infection, and women with prevalent HPV16 infections were excluded. Cervical HPV DNA was detected with MY09/MY11 PCR, and genotyping was done with dot-blot hybridization. Roughly 15 mL of heparinized blood was centrifuged, after which the buffy coat was aliquoted, frozen at -30 degrees C, and then stored at -80 degrees C. Genomic DNA was extracted from buffy coat specimens using QIAGEN kits. For this clone: What antigen it recognizes has not been identified. The read halts 3 residues ahead of the CDR3 end, with the missing end drawn from the germline J gene.

Using the immunoSEQ assay, multiplex PCR amplified TCR beta CDR3 regions from an average of approximately 1,200 ng of genomic DNA per sample. Primer bias was corrected in the assay by using a complete synthetic TCR repertoire to establish an amplification baseline. The amplicons were sequenced using the Illumina platform. The paper's processing steps were these. Sequence errors were corrected by clustering with frequency ratios and a modified nearest-neighbor algorithm, and the sequences were then analyzed in the immunoSEQ Analyzer using IMGT gene definitions. At each rarefaction depth, TCR richness and evenness were averaged across 20 rarefaction repeats, and any sample with fewer sequences than the depth was left out. Wilcoxon rank sum tests with FDR correction were used to compare relative abundances of V, D and J genes between the groups. In the blinded duplicates, the intraclass correlation was approximately 96% for TCR richness and averaged 76.4% across 66 gene segments. What TCRdb holds here is the immuneACCESS table cut down to in-frame rearrangements. Part of the clones is not present; checked against another copy, under half of the missing clones reflect an unresolved V gene, and the others are unexplained. The DNA was the basis for D and trimming; V, J and clone size are from that table. The sample table on file contains fewer than 40,000 clones. The ten largest clones take up 4.5% to 5.5% of the sample.

The sequence links TRBV2 to TRBJ1-4, with 7 bases in between that match TRBD1. Sequencing input: blood buffy coat. This clonotype originated in a woman between 18 and 75 years old with a cervical HPV16 infection that either progressed to CIN3+ or cleared (not recorded which). CDR3 bases read: TGTGCCAGCAGTCCCACCTCAGGGGGTGAAAAA. It encodes CASSPTSGGEK. The CDR3 in its entirety is CASSPTSGGEKLFF.